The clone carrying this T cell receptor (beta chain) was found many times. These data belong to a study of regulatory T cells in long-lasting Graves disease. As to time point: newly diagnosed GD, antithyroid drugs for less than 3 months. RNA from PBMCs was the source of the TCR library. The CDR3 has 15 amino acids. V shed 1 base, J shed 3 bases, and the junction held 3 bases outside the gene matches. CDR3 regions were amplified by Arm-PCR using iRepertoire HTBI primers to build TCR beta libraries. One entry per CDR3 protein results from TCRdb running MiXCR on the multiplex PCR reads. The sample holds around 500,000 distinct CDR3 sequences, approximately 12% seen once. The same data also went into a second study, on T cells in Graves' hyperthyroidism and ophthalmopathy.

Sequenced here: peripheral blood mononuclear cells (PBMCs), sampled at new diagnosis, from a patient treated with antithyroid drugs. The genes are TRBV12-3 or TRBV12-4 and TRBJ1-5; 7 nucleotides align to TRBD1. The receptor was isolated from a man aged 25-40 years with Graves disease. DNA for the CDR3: TGTGCCAGCAGTTTAGGGGGACAGAACAATCAGCCCCAGCATTTT. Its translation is CASSLGGQNNQPQHF.